The 12 T cell receptor beta chains given below trace back to one sample, sequenced in a study of blood T cell repertoires in COVID-19. The method was immunoSEQ multiplex PCR; TCRdb's version includes in-frame clones alone and lacks a portion of them. Of about 350,000 clones listed, roughly 86% are singletons. Sequencing was carried out using PBMCs or T cells enriched from blood (not recorded which). The source is a woman aged 25 to 45 who had been exposed to COVID-19.

The gene calls are TRBV3-1 (or the pseudogene TRBV3-2) and TRBJ1-1; D is unresolved. Trimming cost V 5 bases and J 1 base, with 14 bases left between them. This CDR3 contains 15 residues. Germline V lookup: CDR1 LGHDT, CDR2 YNNKEL (reference sequence). The CDR3 DNA reads as TGTGCCAGCAGCTTTCTCATAGCCCCGAACACTGAAGCTTTCTTT. As protein: CASSFLIAPNTEAFF.

V and J are TRBV9 and TRBJ1-3; D might be TRBD1 (5 bases). The CDR3 runs 18 residues. Per the germline V gene, CDR1 is SGDLS and CDR2 is YYNGEE. Trimming pared 0 bases from V and 4 bases from J, leaving 20 bases between. The CDR3 DNA follows: TGTGCCAGCAGCGTAGAGGGTTTGGCCGGGGGTGGGGGAAACACCATATATTTT. Its translation: CASSVEGLAGGGGNTIYF.

The V call is TRBV11-1, the J call TRBJ1-2; 9 bases line up with TRBD1. This CDR3 spans 14 amino acids. CDR1 and CDR2 from the germline V gene are SGHAT and FQDESV (reference sequence). V was clipped by 5 bases and J by 4 bases; unmatched bases: 5. CDR3 bases: TGTGCCAGCAGCCGGGACAGGGATTTCTATGGCTACACCTTC. Translation gives CASSRDRDFYGYTF.

The chain uses TRBV2 and TRBJ1-5; the match to TRBD1 covers 7 bases. This CDR3 has 15 amino acids. Trimming removed 6 bases from V and 0 bases from J; junction bases left unmatched: 5. The germline gives CDR1 SNHLY, CDR2 FYNNEI. Here the CDR3 reads CASRLQGFSNQPQHF. As DNA, the CDR3 is TGTGCCAGCAGATTACAGGGGTTTAGCAATCAGCCCCAGCATTTT.

The J gene is TRBJ1-4, the V gene TRBV19; TRBD1 might be the D (5 bases). The CDR3 length is 12 residues. V lost 4 bases, J lost 8 bases, and 8 bases lay in between. CDR1 LNHDA and CDR2 SQIVND come from the germline V gene (reference sequence). This chain's CDR3 is CASSRGREKLFF. CDR3 nucleotides: TGTGCCAGTAGTAGGGGCCGCGAAAAACTGTTTTTT.

The chain employs TRBV6-5 and TRBJ2-2; the D is unclear. CDR1 is MNHEY, CDR2 SVGAGI, per germline. The CDR3 covers 15 residues. The V gene lost 2 bases and the J gene lost 4 bases, with 11 bases spanning the gap. CDR3 in DNA: TGTGCCAGCAGTTACCGCGAGCATCCCACCGGGGAGCTGTTTTTT. Translation: CASSYREHPTGELFF.

The chain links TRBV5-5 to TRBJ2-7; a weak D match, TRBD1 (6 bases). The germline V gene has CDR1 SGHKS and CDR2 YYEKEE (reference sequence). Trimming stripped 0 bases from V and 2 bases from J, with 9 bases between. This CDR3 region has 14 residues. The CDR3 is CASSLDRAPYEQYF. The CDR3 DNA sequence: TGTGCCAGCAGCTTGGACAGGGCACCCTACGAGCAGTACTTC.

In DNA form, the CDR3 reads TGTGCCAGCAGAGAGGGACACCTCTATGGCTACACCTTC. Translation: CASREGHLYGYTF. The chain links TRBV2 to TRBJ1-2; D perhaps matches TRBD1 (6 bases). Trimming stripped 6 bases from V and 4 bases from J, with 12 bases between. Germline-derived CDR1 and CDR2 are SNHLY and FYNNEI. The CDR3 consists of 13 residues.

This clone was found once. Sequence at one end of the junction differs from germline and may be a read error. The chain joins TRBV7-7 to TRBJ2-5; TRBD1 agrees at 9 bases. The CDR3 has 14 residues. The germline gives CDR1 SSHAT, CDR2 FNYEAQ (reference sequence). CDR3 protein: CASSRGQGEETQYF. In DNA form, the CDR3 reads TGTGCTAGCAGCAGGGGACAGGGAGAAGAGACCCAGTACTTC. The full variable domain, completed using reference TRBV7-7 and TRBJ2-5, is GAGVSQSPRYKVTKRGQDVTLRCDPISSHATLYWYQQALGQGPEFLTYFNYEAQPDKSGLPSDRFSAERPEGSISTLTIQRTEQRDSAMYRCASSRGQGEETQYFGPGTRLLVL.

The V gene is TRBV5-1, the J gene TRBJ2-2; the D gene is possibly TRBD2 (5 bases). Germline V gene lookup returns CDR1 SGHRS and CDR2 YFSETQ. V was cut by 5 bases and J by 6 bases, with 14 bases left in between. CDR3 size: 14 residues. CDR3 protein: CASRSDGIPGELFF. CDR3 in DNA: TGCGCCAGCAGATCCGACGGGATTCCCGGGGAGCTGTTTTTT.

In DNA, the CDR3 is TGTGCCAGCAGCTTAATGGACAGGGAACAAGAGACCCAGTACTTC. Translated: CASSLMDREQETQYF. The chain links TRBV7-6 to TRBJ2-5, with 8 bases aligning to TRBD1. The CDR3 is 15 residues long. V lost 2 bases and J lost 2; bases outside the gene matches: 4. Looked up from germline, CDR1 is SGHVS and CDR2 is FNYEAQ.

This sequence joins TRBV4-2 and TRBJ2-1; TRBD2 aligns across 9 bases. This CDR3 region has 16 residues. The germline V gene encodes CDR1 LGHNA and CDR2 YNFKEQ. V lost 4 bases, J lost 4 bases, and 8 bases stayed unmatched. CDR3 protein: CASSLGGLAEYNEQFF. The DNA for the CDR3 is TGTGCCAGCAGCCTAGGGGGACTAGCTGAATACAATGAGCAGTTCTTC.